This paragraph covers one TCR beta chain sequence. Clones were read by immunoSEQ multiplex PCR, and TCRdb kept only the in-frame ones, dropping some. The profile shows tens of thousands of clones, around nine tenths of them singletons. The data belong to a study of OX40 agonist ivuxolimab in advanced cancers. Germline CDR1 and CDR2: SGHRS and YFSETQ. V lost 3 bases, J lost 0 bases, and 12 bases lay in between. The CDR3 has 15 amino acids. The chain couples TRBV5-1 to TRBJ1-1, with D perhaps TRBD1 (6 bases). The input for sequencing was CD4+ or CD8+ T cells sorted from blood, taken in a trial of the OX40 agonist ivuxolimab. The origin of this receptor is an adult with an advanced solid tumor such as melanoma, head and neck, liver or kidney cancer. DNA for the CDR3: TGCGCCAGCAGCTGGACGGACAGCCTGAACACTGAAGCTTTCTTT. Its translation: CASSWTDSLNTEAFF.